This entry is about one T cell receptor beta chain. Its target is unknown. This sample is part of a study of cytomegalovirus exposure and HLA in healthy donors. Study overall: The approximately 120 validation repertoires used the same platform as the approximately 670 first-cohort repertoires, a later analysis reported.

Study observations and caveats: Within the 95 to 150 validation repertoires, first-cohort TCR clusters tended to co-occur, according to a later analysis.

Measured with immunoSEQ multiplex PCR; TCRdb has only the in-frame clones, and not every one. The table lists 70,000 to 80,000 clones, 90% to 95% of them singletons. The CDR3 is made up of 13 amino acids. From germline, CDR1 is MNHNY and CDR2 SVGAGI (reference sequence). V was pared by 7 bases and J by 3 bases, with 6 bases of the junction left unmatched. The sequencing sample was made of PBMCs. V gene TRBV6-6 combines with J gene TRBJ2-7; TRBD2 agrees at 7 bases. This sequence originates from a woman between 18 and 30 years old in good health and CMV-seronegative. CDR3 bases: TGTGCCAGCACTACCGGGGACTACTACGAGCAGTACTTC. It translates to CASTTGDYYEQYF.